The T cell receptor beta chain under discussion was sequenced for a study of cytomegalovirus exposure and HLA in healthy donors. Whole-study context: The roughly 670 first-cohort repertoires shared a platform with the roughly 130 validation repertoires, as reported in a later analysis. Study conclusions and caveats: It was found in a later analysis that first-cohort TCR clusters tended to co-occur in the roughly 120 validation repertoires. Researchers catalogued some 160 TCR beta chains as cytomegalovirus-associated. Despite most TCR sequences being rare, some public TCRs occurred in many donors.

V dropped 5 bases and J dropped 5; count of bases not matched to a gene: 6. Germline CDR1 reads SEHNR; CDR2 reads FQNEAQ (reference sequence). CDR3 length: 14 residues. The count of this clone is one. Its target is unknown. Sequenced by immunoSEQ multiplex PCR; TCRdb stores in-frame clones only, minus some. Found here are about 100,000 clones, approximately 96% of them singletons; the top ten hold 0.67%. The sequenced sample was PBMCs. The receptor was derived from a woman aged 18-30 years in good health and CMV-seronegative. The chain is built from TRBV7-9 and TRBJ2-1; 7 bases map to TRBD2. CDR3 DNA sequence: TGTGCCAGCAGCACCCGGGCGGGGGACAATGAGCAGTTCTTC. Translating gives CASSTRAGDNEQFF.